This T cell receptor (beta chain) was profiled in a study of cytomegalovirus exposure and HLA in healthy donors. A multiplex PCR was run with 60 Vbeta primers and 13 Jbeta primers. Per the original methods: There were about 80 million unique TCR beta chains by a later count, and about 12 million of them were shared. The assay was immunoSEQ multiplex PCR, and TCRdb's table has in-frame clones only and misses some. The V and J calls and clone size were taken over from that table, and D and trimming were inferred from the DNA. The data hold about 180,000 clones, with 76% observed a single time. CDR3 length equals 18 residues. The V end lost 4 bases, the J end lost 0 bases, and 18 bases lay between the germline ends. Per the germline V gene, CDR1 is MNHNS and CDR2 is SASEGT.

The chain joins TRBV6-1 to TRBJ2-2; D might be TRBD1 (6 bases). The receptor was isolated from a man aged 18-30 years in good health and CMV-seronegative. The specimen was PBMCs. The CDR3 spells CASSVRQGPYSNTGELFF. The CDR3 DNA follows: TGTGCCAGCAGTGTTAGGCAGGGGCCATACTCGAACACCGGGGAGCTGTTTTTT.